This TCR beta chain was profiled in a study of blood T cells in healthy people across ages. Study-level findings and limits: Strong correlation was found linking TCR beta diversity to naive T cell percentage. Significant beta diversity loss was already apparent by age around 40, declining roughly linearly. When set beside aged donors, long-lived donors presented more naive CD4+ cells and higher diversity. The study regarded diversity estimates from one million T cells as underestimates.

The authors ran a second PCR of about 7 to 12 cycles using a sample-barcoded 5' primer and a J-beta primer mix. TCRdb reprocessed the 5' RACE reads via MiXCR and lists one record per CDR3 protein. The table has over a million distinct CDR3 sequences, 45% seen once; the top ten hold approximately 19%. Details on this clonotype: The antigen is undetermined.

The CDR3 runs 16 residues. V gave up 5 bases and J gave up 9 bases, with 24 bases separating them. The source is a woman in her fifties or sixties in good health. The chain employs TRBV5-7 and TRBJ2-1; D may be TRBD1 (6 bases). TRBV5-7 is an ORF for which the function is uncertain. Sequencing was performed on blood. The CDR3 spells CASRTNRVGSKSEQFF. CDR3 nucleotide sequence: TGTGCCAGCAGAACTAACAGGGTTGGGAGTAAAAGTGAGCAGTTCTTC.